Listed here are 5 T cell receptor beta chains from one sample, sequenced in a study of esophageal squamous cell carcinoma under preoperative chemotherapy. TCRdb processed the PCR reads anew with MiXCR; each CDR3 protein has one entry. The sample includes fewer than 20,000 distinct CDR3 sequences, approximately 44% seen only once; the top ten take 25% to 35%. The time point was: after preoperative PTX-NDP chemotherapy. This sample was taken from a patient given preoperative chemotherapy. The receptors were sampled from a human donor with esophageal squamous cell carcinoma. The donor label of this sample is uncertain.

The chain couples TRBV7-9 to TRBJ2-1, with TRBD2 matching over 13 bases. In germline, CDR1 is SEHNR, CDR2 FQNEAQ (reference sequence). Trimming at V came to 5 bases and at J to 9 bases, leaving 7 bases not matched to a gene. There are 15 residues in the CDR3. In DNA, the CDR3 is TGTGCCAGCAGCCGTACCAGACTAGCGGGAGGTGAGCAGTTCTTC. The encoded protein is CASSRTRLAGGEQFF.

This rearrangement joins TRBV12-3 or TRBV12-4 to TRBJ2-7, with 7 bases that match TRBD1. The J call may be mistaken, given a closer DNA end match to TRBJ2-1. The CDR3 runs to 21 residues. Here the CDR3 reads CASSLSLGFGTTGARGNEQFF. CDR3 nucleotide sequence: TGTGCCAGCAGTTTGAGCCTAGGTTTTGGCACCACAGGGGCCCGTGGCAATGAGCAGTTCTTC.

This clonotype was counted once. The chain combines TRBV12-3 or TRBV12-4 with TRBJ2-5; D unclear. The end of the DNA is better explained by TRBJ2-6, so the J call may be wrong. The CDR3 extends over 15 amino acids. The CDR3 protein is CASSLRSSGANVLTF. The CDR3, as DNA: TGTGCCAGCAGTTTAAGGTCATCTGGGGCCAACGTCCTGACTTTC.

At least ten counts were recorded for this clonotype. The chain joins TRBV7-3 to TRBJ2-5, with a possible D match to TRBD2 (7 bases). The J call is uncertain, as TRBJ2-1 better fits the DNA end. Germline V gene lookup returns CDR1 SGHTA and CDR2 FQGTGA. CDR3 size: 16 residues. The CDR3 region has the DNA TGTGCCAGCAGCCGGGGTGGGGGCGGGAGCCAAGAGACCCAGTTCTTC. Its translation is CASSRGGGGSQETQFF.

A few counts support this clonotype. This may arise from a read error, as a much more abundant clone is one base away. The V and J genes are TRBV6-1 and TRBJ2-5; D not certain. The CDR3 has 15 amino acids. V was trimmed by 0 bases and J by 11 bases, leaving 19 bases between them. CDR1 and CDR2 (germline): MNHNS, SASEGT. CDR3 DNA: TGTGCCAGCAGTGAAGCCCAGGAACCCTACAATGAGCAGTACTTC. Translated: CASSEAQEPYNEQYF.